This is a list of T cell receptor beta chains from one sample in a study of molecular identifiers for immune sequencing clone quantification. One entry per CDR3 protein results from TCRdb running MiXCR on the PCR reads. The repertoire holds around 89,000 distinct CDR3 sequences, with roughly 20% as singletons. The specimen sequenced was naive CD8+ T cells from blood, with Jurkat cell RNA spiked in. These TCRs come from a human donor in good health. Some libraries in this study had Jurkat cell RNA spiked in. The CDR3 runs from the conserved cysteine through the conserved F or W. A D gene is named only where the DNA matches it firmly. The size field is filled for only some rows; it gives once, few, many or a size class.

size	D	V	J	length	DNA	CDR3
many	.	TRBV27	TRBJ1-5	14	TGTGCCAGCAGTTTTAATGGGGACGGGCAGCCCCAGCATTTT	CASSFNGDGQPQHF
many	.	TRBV7-6	TRBJ1-1	15	TGTGCCAGCAGCTCCGAGGACGGGGGAAACACTGAAGCTTTCTTT	CASSSEDGGNTEAFF
.	TRBD2	TRBV7-9	TRBJ2-1	17	TGTGCCAGCAGCCGAACCCTAGCGGGAGCTTCCTACAATGAGCAGTTCTTC	CASSRTLAGASYNEQFF
many	TRBD1	TRBV29-1	TRBJ2-7	14	TGCAGCGTTGAAGAACAGGCAGGGGGCGAGGGGCAGTACTTC	CSVEEQAGGEGQYF
.	TRBD2	TRBV5-1	TRBJ2-1	13	TGCGCCAGCAGGCGGGAGGGTTTCGATGAGCAGTTCTTC	CASRREGFDEQFF
many	TRBD2	TRBV6-4	TRBJ2-1	15	TGTGCCAGCAGCCCTCTAGCGGGAGAGTCGGCTGAGCAGTTCTTC	CASSPLAGESAEQFF
.	TRBD1	TRBV4-3	TRBJ2-5	19	TGCGCCAGCAGCCAAGAAAGGATAGATCGGGACAGGCACCAAGAGACCCAGTACTTC	CASSQERIDRDRHQETQYF
many	TRBD2	TRBV28	TRBJ2-3	16	TGTGCCAGCAGTTGGCGGGAGGGAGGTGGGCCAGATACGCAGTATTTT	CASSWREGGGPDTQYF
many	.	TRBV5-5	TRBJ2-7	15	TGTGCCAGCAGCCCCCCCCGGGACGTAACCTACGAGCAGTACTTC	CASSPPRDVTYEQYF
.	.	TRBV4-1	TRBJ2-7	17	TGCGCCAGCAGCCTCTCTGGCGGGCGAGATATTTCCTACGAGCAGTACTTC	CASSLSGGRDISYEQYF
many	TRBD2	TRBV27	TRBJ2-7	15	TGTGCCAGCAGTTTATCGACTAGCGGGAGCAACGAGCAGTACTTC	CASSLSTSGSNEQYF
many	.	TRBV6-1	TRBJ1-4	15	TGTGCCAGCAGCCCCCGCCGGGGCCGTAATGAAAAACTGTTTTTT	CASSPRRGRNEKLFF
many	.	TRBV12-3/TRBV12-4	TRBJ1-2	14	TGTGCCAGCAGTCCCGATAGACAGAGGCATGGCTACACCTTC	CASSPDRQRHGYTF
few	.	TRBV27	TRBJ2-7	15	TGTGCCAGCAGTTTAAGAGGGGGGGGGGCCTACGAGCAGTACTTC	CASSLRGGGAYEQYF
many	.	TRBV13	TRBJ1-1	15	TGTGCCAGCAGCTCGAAGGGGATCCTGAACACTGAAGCTTTCTTT	CASSSKGILNTEAFF
medium-sized	TRBD1	TRBV29-1	TRBJ1-1	15	TGCAGCGTTGGGGGAGGGGACAGGACTGTCACTGAAGCTTTCTTT	CSVGGGDRTVTEAFF
many	.	TRBV27	TRBJ1-1	16	TGTGCCAGCAGTTTATCGCGGGGGGCGCGGGGGACTGAAGCTTTCTTT	CASSLSRGARGTEAFF
.	.	TRBV9	TRBJ2-7	16	TGTGCCAGCAGCGTAGCCGAGGGAGTCGGGCCCTACGAGCAGTACTTC	CASSVAEGVGPYEQYF
many	TRBD1	TRBV12-3/TRBV12-4	TRBJ2-5	18	TGTGCCAGCAGTTTAATACTGAACCGGGACAGGGTCGGGGAGACCCAGTACTTC	CASSLILNRDRVGETQYF
.	.	TRBV29-1	TRBJ1-1	14	TGCAGCGTTGAAGATCAGACAGAGAACACTGAAGCTTTCTTT	CSVEDQTENTEAFF
.	.	TRBV7-6	TRBJ1-5	15	TGTGCCAGCAGCTTAGGATCCCATAGCAATCAGCCCCAGCATTTT	CASSLGSHSNQPQHF
many	TRBD1	TRBV2	TRBJ2-1	15	TGTGCCAGCAGTGAAGGACAGGGCTCCTACAATGAGCAGTTCTTC	CASSEGQGSYNEQFF
many	TRBD2	TRBV4-1	TRBJ2-7	16	TGCGCCAGCAGCCAAGGGACTAGCCGTACCTCCTACGAGCAGTACTTC	CASSQGTSRTSYEQYF
many	.	TRBV12-3/TRBV12-4	TRBJ1-2	13	TGTGCCAAGGACCGGAGCCTTAACTATGGCTACACCTTC	CAKDRSLNYGYTF
many	.	TRBV9	TRBJ2-7	13	TGTGCCAGCAGCGGGGGAACTAGTGTCGAGCAGTACTTC	CASSGGTSVEQYF
few	.	TRBV20-1	TRBJ1-1	13	TGCAGTGCTAGTGCAGGGATGAACACTGAAGCTTTCTTT	CSASAGMNTEAFF
many	.	TRBV29-1	TRBJ1-1	12	TGCAGCGTTGAGGAGGAGAACACTGAAGCTTTCTTT	CSVEEENTEAFF
many	.	TRBV13	TRBJ1-2	12	TGTGCCAGCAGCTCGTCTAACTATGGCTACACCTTC	CASSSSNYGYTF
many	.	TRBV2	TRBJ1-2	14	TGTGCCAGCAGTGAGGGGGCGGGCCTTGAAGGCTACACCTTC	CASSEGAGLEGYTF
many	.	TRBV12-3/TRBV12-4	TRBJ2-7	14	TGTGCCAGCAGCCCCGGACCCCCATCCTACGAGCAGTACTTC	CASSPGPPSYEQYF
many	.	TRBV4-1	TRBJ1-6	16	TGCGCCAGCAGCCACATAGGAGCCATGTCAGGCTCACCCCTCCACTTT	CASSHIGAMSGSPLHF
many	TRBD1	TRBV7-2	TRBJ1-5	16	TGTGCCAGCAGCTCCACGACAGGGAGCTTCAATCAGCCCCAGCATTTT	CASSSTTGSFNQPQHF
.	.	TRBV11-3	TRBJ2-1	13	TGTGCCAGCAGCTTCACTAGTATAAATGAGCAGTTCTTC	CASSFTSINEQFF
many	.	TRBV29-1	TRBJ1-2	14	TGCAGCGTTGAGGGCCCGGGAAACTACGGCGGCTACACCTTC	CSVEGPGNYGGYTF
many	.	TRBV15	TRBJ2-5	15	TGTGCCACCAGCGGGGGCGAGACAGTACAAGAGACCCAGTACTTC	CATSGGETVQETQYF
many	.	TRBV19	TRBJ2-3	15	TGTGCCAGTAGTATTGCGGGGACCAGCACAGATACGCAGTATTTT	CASSIAGTSTDTQYF
many	TRBD2	TRBV4-1	TRBJ2-7	16	TGCGCCAGCAGCCAAATTGCGGGAGGGAATACCTACGAGCAGTACTTC	CASSQIAGGNTYEQYF
.	.	TRBV9	TRBJ2-3	12	TGTGCCAGCAGCCCGGACTCCCGTACGCAGTATTTT	CASSPDSRTQYF
.	TRBD1	TRBV9	TRBJ1-2	15	TGTGCCAGCAGCTCCCAACAGGGGGGAAACTATGGCTACACCTTC	CASSSQQGGNYGYTF
.	TRBD1	TRBV29-1	TRBJ1-1	13	TGCAGCGCTGGGACAGGAGAGAACACTGAAGCTTTCTTT	CSAGTGENTEAFF
many	.	TRBV18	TRBJ1-1	13	TGTGCCAGCTTTTCCGACACAGATAACGAAGCTTTCTTT	CASFSDTDNEAFF
many	.	TRBV12-3/TRBV12-4	TRBJ1-2	14	TGTGCCAGCAGTCCAGGGGCGCCGGGCTATGGCTACACCTTC	CASSPGAPGYGYTF
many	.	TRBV7-2	TRBJ1-5	15	TGTGCCAGCAGCTTAGAAGGGGCTAGCAATCAGCCCCAGCATTTT	CASSLEGASNQPQHF
many	.	TRBV29-1	TRBJ2-1	15	TGCAGCGTTGTCCATCGGGGACACTCCTACAATGAGCAGTTCTTC	CSVVHRGHSYNEQFF
few	TRBD1	TRBV7-2	TRBJ2-7	14	TGTGCCAGCAGCCCAGGGACAGGGTCGTGCGAGCAGTACTTC	CASSPGTGSCEQYF
many	.	TRBV6-2/TRBV6-3	TRBJ1-5	15	TGTGCCAGCAGCCAAGACAGGTATAGCAATCAGCCCCAGCATTTT	CASSQDRYSNQPQHF
many	.	TRBV19	TRBJ2-3	15	TGTGCCAGTACCTACGGGAGTTGGTGGGCAGATACGCAGTATTTT	CASTYGSWWADTQYF
many	TRBD2	TRBV27	TRBJ2-2	21	TGTGCCAGCAGTCCATACCCCCTCAGGGTAGCGGGGGGCCCCCACACCGGGGAGCTGTTTTTT	CASSPYPLRVAGGPHTGELFF
.	TRBD2	TRBV20-1	TRBJ2-1	16	TGCAGTGCTAGATACACACTAGCGGGGTTAGTCAATGAGCAGTTCTTC	CSARYTLAGLVNEQFF
many	.	TRBV4-3	TRBJ2-5	18	TGCGCCAGCAGCCAAGCCTTATTCCCAGGGACCCAACAAGAGACCCAGTACTTC	CASSQALFPGTQQETQYF
.	.	TRBV27	TRBJ2-4	13	TGTGCCAGCACTAAACTAGCCAAAAACATTCAGTACTTC	CASTKLAKNIQYF